This T cell receptor beta chain was sequenced for a study of T cell repertoires in cytomegalovirus infection. There are 12 residues in the CDR3. With 5 bases removed from V and 6 bases from J, the gap between germline ends came to 9 bases. Germline CDR1 and CDR2: SGHDT and YYEEEE. In TCRdb, the reads were re-called with MiXCR into one record per CDR3 protein. Of some 700,000 distinct CDR3 sequences listed, less than 40% were seen once; the top ten hold around 2.8%. The sequenced sample was PBMCs. The sequence was obtained from a human donor in good health (CMV status not recorded). Some clones in this sample may be carry-over from other donors' samples. V gene TRBV5-6 combines with J gene TRBJ2-1, with D possibly TRBD1 on 5 matching bases. CDR3 DNA: TGTGCCAGCAGTCAGGGTTCCAATGAGCAGTTCTTC. It encodes CASSQGSNEQFF.